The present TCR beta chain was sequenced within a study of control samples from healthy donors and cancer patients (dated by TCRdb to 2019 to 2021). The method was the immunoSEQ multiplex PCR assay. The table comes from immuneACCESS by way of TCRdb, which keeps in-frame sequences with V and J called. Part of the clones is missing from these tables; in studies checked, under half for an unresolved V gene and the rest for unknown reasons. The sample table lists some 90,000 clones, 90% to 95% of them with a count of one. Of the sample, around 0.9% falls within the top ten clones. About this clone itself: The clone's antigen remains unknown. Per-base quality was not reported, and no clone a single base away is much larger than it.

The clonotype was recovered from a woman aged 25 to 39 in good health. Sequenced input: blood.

CDR3 reads: CASSPRAGRRAFF. The DNA reads TGTGCCAGCAGCCCCCGTGCAGGCAGGAGGGCTTTCTTT. The chain is encoded by TRBV11-2 joined to TRBJ1-1, with the D segment identity uncertain. Taken from cysteine to phenylalanine, the CDR3 has 13 residues. Only the CDR3 portion is preserved as DNA: 39 bases, with reading frame beginning at the first base. Via the germline V gene, CDR1 is SGHAT and CDR2 FQNNGV. V sheds 5 bases and J sheds 11 bases, leaving 18 bases between their ends. The CDR3, completed at both ends by the reference TRBV11-2 and TRBJ1-1 genes, gives the full variable domain EAGVAQSPRYKIIEKRQSVAFWCNPISGHATLYWYQQILGQGPKLLIQFQNNGVVDDSQLPKDRFSAERLKGVDSTLKIQPAKLEDSAVYLCASSPRAGRRAFFGQGTRLTVV.